The 26 T cell receptor beta chains given below trace back to one sample, sequenced in a study of blood T cell repertoires in COVID-19. The assay was immunoSEQ multiplex PCR, and TCRdb's table has in-frame clones only and misses some. Among some 70,000 clones listed, roughly 86% were seen once. The sequencing sample was made of peripheral blood. These TCRs come from a man over 45 with active COVID-19.

The chain links TRBV9 to TRBJ1-2, with D possibly matching TRBD1 (6 bases). V lost 7 bases, J lost 4 bases, and 14 bases lay in between. The CDR3 is 13 amino acids. Germline V gene sequence: CDR1 SGDLS, CDR2 YYNGEE. CDR3 in amino acids: CASCRDTGYGYTF. CDR3 DNA sequence: TGTGCCAGCTGCCGGGACACCGGCTATGGCTACACCTTC.

The chain employs TRBV5-1 and TRBJ2-7; tentatively, D is TRBD1 (6 bases). The CDR3 has 14 residues. The germline V gene encodes CDR1 SGHRS and CDR2 YFSETQ. V lost 2 bases to trimming and J lost 3 bases, with 12 bases between them. The CDR3 loop is CASSLGGQHYEQYF. CDR3 DNA sequence: TGCGCCAGCAGCTTAGGTGGACAGCACTACGAGCAGTACTTC.

This chain connects TRBV15 to TRBJ2-5; no firm D call. The CDR3 runs 13 residues. Germline V gene sequence: CDR1 LNHNV, CDR2 YYDKDF (reference sequence). V was cut by 0 bases and J by 2 bases, with 4 bases left in between. The CDR3 DNA reads as TGTGCCACCAGCAGAGATCGGCAAGAGACCCAGTACTTC. Amino acids: CATSRDRQETQYF.

The CDR3 DNA reads TGTGCCATCAGTGGGACAACCTACGAGCAGTACTTC. It is translated as CAISGTTYEQYF. The V and J genes are TRBV10-3 and TRBJ2-7, with D perhaps TRBD1 (5 bases). There are 12 residues in the CDR3. V lost 4 bases to trimming and J lost 2 bases, with 6 bases between them. CDR1 is ENHRY, CDR2 SYGVKD, per germline.

The V gene is TRBV5-4, the J gene TRBJ2-3; 14 nucleotides match TRBD2. The V and J ends lost 4 bases and 7 bases, in that order; junction bases with no gene match: 8. CDR3 size: 16 residues. Germline-derived CDR1 and CDR2 are SGHNT and YYREEE (reference sequence). The CDR3 is CASSGMGLAGENTQYF. In DNA, the CDR3 is TGTGCCAGCAGCGGAATGGGACTAGCGGGAGAGAATACGCAGTATTTT. Looking up the rest from reference TRBV5-4 and TRBJ2-3 gives the full variable domain: ETGVTQSPTHLIKTRGQQVTLRCSSQSGHNTVSWYQQALGQGPQFIFQYYREEENGRGNFPPRFSGLQFPNYSSELNVNALELDDSALYLCASSGMGLAGENTQYFGPGTRLTVL.

A word on this clone: Its ends do not fully match the called genes, so a read error is possible. This chain uses TRBV19 with TRBJ2-7; unclear D gene. The CDR3 extends over 12 amino acids. Germline-derived CDR1 and CDR2 are LNHDA and SQIVND (reference sequence). CDR3 sequence reads: CASIIGHYQQYF. In nucleotides, the CDR3 is TGTGCCAGTATCATAGGCCACTACCAGCAGTACTTC.

This chain joins TRBV20-1 and TRBJ2-5; no clear D. The V gene's germline CDR1 is DFQATT and CDR2 SNEGSKA (reference sequence). This CDR3 spans 11 amino acids. Between the trimmed V and J ends, which lost 8 bases and 5 bases, there was a span of 12 bases. The CDR3 region is CSTAHGETQYF. In DNA form, the CDR3 reads TGCAGTACAGCACATGGGGAGACCCAGTACTTC.

CDR3 DNA: TGCGCCAGCAGTGACCCAAGCACAGATACGCAGTATTTT. Amino acids: CASSDPSTDTQYF. This rearrangement joins TRBV10-1 to TRBJ2-3; D remains ambiguous. Trimming left V 3 bases short and J 0 bases short, with 4 bases between. This CDR3 is 13 amino acids long. From germline, CDR1 is WNHNN and CDR2 SYGVQD (reference sequence).

V usage is TRBV11-2 and J usage is TRBJ2-2; possible D gene TRBD2, 6 bases. V was clipped by 5 bases and J by 2 bases, with 21 bases between them. CDR1 and CDR2 (germline): SGHAT, FQNNGV. The CDR3 runs 18 residues. The CDR3 loop is CASSQSPGRGTNTGELFF. DNA of the CDR3: TGTGCCAGCAGCCAATCCCCGGGTCGGGGGACTAACACCGGGGAGCTGTTTTTT.

This chain joins TRBV7-8 and TRBJ1-1, with D maybe TRBD1 (6 bases). The germline V and J ends were trimmed by 3 bases and 3 bases, with 14 bases remaining between them. The CDR3 length is 15 residues. Looked up from germline, CDR1 is SGHVS and CDR2 is FQNEAQ. The CDR3 coding sequence is TGTGCCAGCAGCTTCCGACAGGTGGAAGACACTGAAGCTTTCTTT. It is translated as CASSFRQVEDTEAFF.

The genes are TRBV24-1 and TRBJ2-1; 11 nucleotides agree with TRBD2. This CDR3 has 15 amino acids. V shed 10 bases, J shed 5 bases, and the junction held 9 bases outside the gene matches. CDR1 is KGHDR, CDR2 SFDVKD, per germline. The CDR3 sequence: CATDSGTSGNNEQFF. The CDR3 bases are TGTGCCACAGACTCCGGGACTAGCGGAAACAATGAGCAGTTCTTC.

V is TRBV5-1 and J is TRBJ1-4; possible D gene TRBD1, 6 bases. CDR1 is SGHRS and CDR2 is YFSETQ in the germline V gene. CDR3 size: 14 residues. The ends were cut back, 0 bases at V and 5 bases at J, with 8 bases in the middle. The CDR3 sequence: CASSLGQGNEKLFF. The CDR3 nucleotides read TGCGCCAGCAGCTTGGGGCAGGGGAATGAAAAACTGTTTTTT.

The chain is built from TRBV6-5 and TRBJ1-1, with a possible D match to TRBD1 (5 bases). V was cut by 7 bases and J by 2 bases, with 17 bases left in between. CDR1 is MNHEY, CDR2 SVGAGI, per germline. CDR3 length: 15 residues. The CDR3 DNA reads as TGTGCCAGCAACTGGGGGGTGAGGGGTAACACTGAAGCTTTCTTT. As protein: CASNWGVRGNTEAFF.

The chain carries TRBV3-1 (or the pseudogene TRBV3-2) and TRBJ2-1; unclear D gene. CDR3 length equals 17 residues. CDR1 LGHDT and CDR2 YNNKEL come from the germline V gene (reference sequence). V was cut by 2 bases and J by 0 bases, with 14 bases left in between. The CDR3 loop reads CASSQFSIFSSYNEQFF. The CDR3 region has the DNA TGTGCCAGCAGCCAATTCTCCATTTTTAGCTCCTACAATGAGCAGTTCTTC.

The chain recombines TRBV9 with TRBJ2-2, with a weak D call TRBD2 (6 bases). Germline values: CDR1 SGDLS, CDR2 YYNGEE. The CDR3 has 14 residues. V lost 6 bases and J 4 bases, leaving 13 bases between the germline ends. Here the CDR3 reads CASKSWRATGELFF. CDR3 nucleotide sequence: TGTGCCAGCAAGTCCTGGAGGGCCACCGGGGAGCTGTTTTTT.

This clone turned up a few times. The chain has TRBV11-2 and TRBJ1-1; TRBD1 aligns across 10 bases. CDR1 and CDR2 from the germline V gene are SGHAT and FQNNGV. This CDR3 is 14 amino acids long. The V and J ends lost 4 bases and 4 bases, in that order; junction bases with no gene match: 3. The CDR3 sequence: CASSSDRGRTEAFF. Written as DNA, the CDR3 is TGTGCCAGCAGCTCAGACAGGGGGCGCACTGAAGCTTTCTTT. Full variable domain (rest looked up from reference TRBV11-2 and TRBJ1-1): EAGVAQSPRYKIIEKRQSVAFWCNPISGHATLYWYQQILGQGPKLLIQFQNNGVVDDSQLPKDRFSAERLKGVDSTLKIQPAKLEDSAVYLCASSSDRGRTEAFFGQGTRLTVV.

The chain has TRBV9 and TRBJ2-7, with D perhaps TRBD1 (5 bases). The CDR3 loop spans 14 amino acids. Germline V gene lookup returns CDR1 SGDLS and CDR2 YYNGEE. The V end lost 0 bases, the J end lost 9 bases, and 16 bases lay between the germline ends. CDR3 protein: CASSVDGRRRGQYF. The CDR3 DNA follows: TGTGCCAGCAGCGTAGATGGTAGGAGAAGGGGGCAGTACTTC.

This chain links TRBV29-1 with TRBJ2-5; 8 nucleotides line up with TRBD2. The CDR3 spans 15 residues. Germline assignment: CDR1 SQVTM and CDR2 ANQGSEA. V shed 2 bases and J 5 bases; nucleotides not matched to a gene: 10. CDR3 in amino acids: CSVEHPRTSMETQYF. The CDR3, as DNA: TGCAGCGTTGAACATCCGAGGACTAGCATGGAGACCCAGTACTTC.

The chain is built from TRBV5-8 and TRBJ1-6; D might be TRBD1 (5 bases). The V end lost 1 base, the J end lost 4 bases, and 15 bases lay between the germline ends. Germline V gene data show CDR1 as SGHTS and CDR2 as YDEGEE. The CDR3 sequence is 17 residues long. Here the CDR3 reads CASSLLKGNHYNSPLHF. The CDR3, as DNA: TGTGCCAGCAGCTTGCTTAAGGGGAACCATTATAATTCACCCCTCCACTTT.

V usage is TRBV4-1 and J usage is TRBJ2-1; D may be TRBD1 (8 bases). V was shortened by 5 bases and J by 8 bases, with 10 bases between the two germline ends. Germline V CDR1 and CDR2: MGHRA, YSYEKL. The CDR3 extends over 12 amino acids. In DNA, the CDR3 is TGCGCCAGCAGCACAGGGGGGGATGAGCAGTTCTTC. Protein product: CASSTGGDEQFF.

The chain couples TRBV5-1 to TRBJ2-2, with a possible D match to TRBD1 (6 bases). V was clipped by 3 bases and J by 5 bases, with 11 bases between them. The CDR3 is 14 residues long. CDR1 is SGHRS and CDR2 is YFSETQ in the germline V gene. CDR3 in DNA: TGCGCCAGCAGCTGGCGCCAGGGGACCGGGGAGCTGTTTTTT. It yields the protein CASSWRQGTGELFF.

The chain links TRBV28 to TRBJ2-5, with D perhaps TRBD2 (7 bases). The germline CDR1 and CDR2 sequences are MDHEN and SYDVKM. The CDR3 sequence is 14 residues long. Trimming removed 4 bases from V and 7 bases from J, with 16 bases in between. The CDR3 DNA sequence: TGTGCCAGCAGTTCCGGCGGGGGCAGGGGGACCCAGTACTTC. It encodes CASSSGGGRGTQYF. The full variable domain, its missing parts supplied by reference TRBV28 and TRBJ2-5, is DVKVTQSSRYLVKRTGEKVFLECVQDMDHENMFWYRQDPGLGLRLIYFSYDVKMKEKGDIPEGYSVSREKKERFSLILESASTNQTSMYLCASSSGGGRGTQYFGPGTRLLVL.

Here the CDR3 reads CASRPETGVEEYF. CDR3 coding DNA: TGTGCCAGCAGGCCCGAGACAGGGGTTGAGGAGTACTTC. V is TRBV3-1 (or the pseudogene TRBV3-2) and J is TRBJ2-7; 8 bases fit TRBD1. CDR3 length equals 13 residues. The V gene's germline CDR1 is LGHDT and CDR2 YNNKEL (reference sequence). V lost 6 bases, J lost 11 bases, and 12 bases stayed unmatched.

The V gene is TRBV5-1, the J gene TRBJ2-2; the match to TRBD2 covers 10 bases. Germline V CDR1 and CDR2: SGHRS, YFSETQ. This CDR3 comprises 17 residues. The junction had 13 bases not matched to a gene; V was cut back by 4 bases and J by 7 bases. CDR3 in amino acids: CASSPGGAGGHGGELFF. CDR3 DNA: TGCGCCAGCAGCCCCGGAGGAGCGGGGGGGCATGGCGGGGAGCTGTTTTTT.

This chain joins TRBV3-1 (or the pseudogene TRBV3-2) and TRBJ1-1; D might be TRBD1 (5 bases). Looked up from germline, CDR1 is LGHDT and CDR2 is YNNKEL (reference sequence). This CDR3 contains 15 residues. The V gene lost 3 bases and the J gene lost 4 bases, with 15 bases spanning the gap. CDR3 DNA sequence: TGTGCCAGCAGCCAGGATAGGGGAGGAAGCACTGAAGCTTTCTTT. It codes for CASSQDRGGSTEAFF.

The chain joins TRBV27 to TRBJ1-6; weak D call: TRBD1 (5 bases). Germline V gene lookup returns CDR1 MNHEY and CDR2 SMNVEV (reference sequence). The V gene lost 5 bases and the J gene lost 3 bases, with 8 bases spanning the gap. This CDR3 spans 14 amino acids. The CDR3 is CASSPGFYNSPLHF. DNA of the CDR3: TGTGCCAGCAGTCCAGGGTTCTATAATTCACCCCTCCACTTT.